The clone carrying this T cell receptor (delta chain) was picked up a small number of times. Its antigen is not known. With a far larger clone one base away, a read error is the likely cause. Other DNA sequences in the sample encode the same CDR3. Gammadelta T cells were flow-sorted from PBMC into Vgamma9/Vdelta2+ and Vdelta2-negative populations for bulk analysis. The CDR3 runs to 17 residues. Germline CDR1 reads GEAIGNYY; CDR2 reads EKD. The data stem from a study of γδ T cells in repeated Plasmodium falciparum infection. Overall study: Donors had four controlled P. falciparum NF54 infections over about 640 days.

General observations from the study: Waves of new clonotype selection appeared after repeated controlled infections in Vdelta2-negative, largely Vdelta1+, gammadelta T cells. Over time and infection, Vgamma9/Vdelta2+ repertoires remained highly stable and polyclonal.

TCRdb reran clone calling via CATT on the multiplex PCR reads. The sample has 90,000 or so delta-chain clones; 0.9% to 1% are singletons. The chain couples TRDV2 to TRDJ1, with TRDD3 matching over 10 bases. This clonotype originated in a pool of human donors (malaria-infected and uninfected, not separated). Material: gamma-delta T cells from blood. CDR3 residues: CACDTLATPMGDTKLIF. CDR3 DNA: TGTGCCTGCGACACTCTGGCAACCCCAATGGGGGATACTAAGCTCATCTTT.